This entry concerns a single TCR beta chain. In germline, CDR1 is SGHDT, CDR2 YYEEEE. The CDR3 consists of 15 residues. Trimming removed 1 base from V and 3 bases from J, with 13 bases in between. In the original processing: Amplified reference gene primers provided the basis for estimating nucleated cell counts. This table comes from immunoSEQ multiplex PCR, and its TCRdb copy is limited to in-frame clones, with some not included. The V and J calls and clone size are taken from that table; D and trimming were inferred from the DNA. Here the sample spans approximately 300,000 clones, around 89% being singletons. This sample was included in a study of blood T cell repertoires in COVID-19. About the study: Samples came from the United States, Italy and Spain, spanning acute and convalescent COVID-19. PBMCs, B-cell-depleted T cells, or T cells provided the cDNA or gDNA that made up the material.

This sequence joins TRBV5-6 and TRBJ1-2; no definite D call. The sample was peripheral blood. This TCR derives from a man aged 25-40 years with acute or convalescent COVID-19. The CDR3 bases are TGTGCCAGCAGCTTGTTGCAGGCGCGGGACTATGGCTACACCTTC. Amino acids: CASSLLQARDYGYTF. Based on the CDR3 plus reference TRBV5-6 and TRBJ1-2, the full variable domain is DAGVTQSPTHLIKTRGQQVTLRCSPKSGHDTVSWYQQALGQGPQFIFQYYEEEERQRGNFPDRFSGHQFPNYSSELNVNALLLGDSALYLCASSLLQARDYGYTFGSGTRLTVV.